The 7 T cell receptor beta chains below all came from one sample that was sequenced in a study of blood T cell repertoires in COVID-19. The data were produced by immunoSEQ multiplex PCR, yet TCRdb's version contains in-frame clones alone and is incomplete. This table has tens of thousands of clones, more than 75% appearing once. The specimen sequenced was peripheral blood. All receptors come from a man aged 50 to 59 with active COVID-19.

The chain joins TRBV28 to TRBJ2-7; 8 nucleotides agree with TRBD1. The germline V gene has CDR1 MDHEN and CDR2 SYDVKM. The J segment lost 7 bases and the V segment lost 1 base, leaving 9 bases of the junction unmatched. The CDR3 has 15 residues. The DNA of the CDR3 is TGTGCCAGCAGTTTATTCGCAGGGGGCATGGGGGAGCAGTACTTC. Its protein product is CASSLFAGGMGEQYF.

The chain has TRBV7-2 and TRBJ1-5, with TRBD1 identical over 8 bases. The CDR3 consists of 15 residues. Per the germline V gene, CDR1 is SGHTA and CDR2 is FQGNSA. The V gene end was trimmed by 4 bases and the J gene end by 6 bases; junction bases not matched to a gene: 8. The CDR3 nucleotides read TGTGCCAGCAGCTCACGACAGGGGTCGGGTCAGCCCCAGCATTTT. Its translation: CASSSRQGSGQPQHF.

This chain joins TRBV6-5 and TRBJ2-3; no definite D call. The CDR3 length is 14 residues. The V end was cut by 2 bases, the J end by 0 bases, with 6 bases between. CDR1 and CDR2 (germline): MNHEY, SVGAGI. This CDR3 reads CASSYQASTDTQYF. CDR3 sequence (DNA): TGTGCCAGCAGTTACCAGGCGAGCACAGATACGCAGTATTTT.

CDR3 DNA sequence: TGTGCCAGCAGCGATCGACTCGGCGGGGAGCTGTTTTTT. This sequence encodes CASSDRLGGELFF. This sequence joins TRBV13 and TRBJ2-2, with no clear D. This CDR3 region has 13 residues. V was pared by 5 bases and J by 7 bases, with 11 bases between. In germline, CDR1 is PRHDT, CDR2 FYEKMQ (reference sequence).

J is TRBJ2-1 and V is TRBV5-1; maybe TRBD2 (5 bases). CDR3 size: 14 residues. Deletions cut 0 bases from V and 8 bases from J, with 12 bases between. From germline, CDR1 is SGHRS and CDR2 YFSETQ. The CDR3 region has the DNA TGCGCCAGCAGCTTGGCCACTAGTCTACATGAGCAGTTCTTC. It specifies CASSLATSLHEQFF.

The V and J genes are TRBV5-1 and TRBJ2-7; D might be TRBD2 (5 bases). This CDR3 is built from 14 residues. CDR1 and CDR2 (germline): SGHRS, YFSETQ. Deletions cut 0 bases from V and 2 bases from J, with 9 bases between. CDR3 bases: TGCGCCAGCAGCTTGGGGACTGGGGCCTACGAGCAGTACTTC. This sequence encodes CASSLGTGAYEQYF.

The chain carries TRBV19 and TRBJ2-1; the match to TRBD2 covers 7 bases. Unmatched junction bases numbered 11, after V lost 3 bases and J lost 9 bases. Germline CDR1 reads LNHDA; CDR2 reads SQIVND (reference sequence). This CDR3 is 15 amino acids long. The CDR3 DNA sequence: TGTGCCAGTAGTATGCCCCCCGGGGGACTATCTGAGCAGTTCTTC. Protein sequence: CASSMPPGGLSEQFF.